These T cell receptor beta chains were read from a single sample in a study of T cell responses to AZD1222 COVID-19 vaccine. The repertoire was sequenced with immunoSEQ multiplex PCR; TCRdb's copy has only in-frame clones and lacks some. The sample yields some 120,000 clones, 70% to 90% seen once. Sequenced material: peripheral blood, taken on day 0 of MenACWY control vaccination. The receptor source for this set is an adult in good health. Each CDR3 is given with its conserved first and last residue. D genes are given only for firm matches. Not all rows give a size; the values are once, few, many and, for expanded clones, a class.

v_call: TRBV19; j_call: TRBJ2-4; clone_size: -; d_call: -; cdr3_aa: CASSIVEGLAKNIQYF; cdr3_nt: TGTGCCAGTAGTATAGTTGAGGGACTAGCCAAAAACATTCAGTACTTC
v_call: TRBV5-3; j_call: TRBJ2-5; clone_size: -; d_call: -; cdr3_aa: CARSLASTETQYF; cdr3_nt: TGTGCCAGAAGCTTGGCTAGCACAGAGACCCAGTACTTC
v_call: TRBV5-6; j_call: TRBJ1-2; clone_size: -; d_call: -; cdr3_aa: CASSLEPADSPNYGYTF; cdr3_nt: TGTGCCAGCAGCTTGGAACCCGCGGACAGCCCTAACTATGGCTACACCTTC
v_call: TRBV5-1; j_call: TRBJ2-5; clone_size: -; d_call: TRBD2; cdr3_aa: CASSSSGGEETQYF; cdr3_nt: TGCGCCAGCAGCTCTAGCGGGGGGGAAGAGACCCAGTACTTC
v_call: TRBV7-2; j_call: TRBJ2-7; clone_size: -; d_call: TRBD1; cdr3_aa: CASSIDRGSSYEQYF; cdr3_nt: TGTGCCAGCAGCATCGACAGGGGGAGCTCCTACGAGCAGTACTTC
v_call: TRBV24-1; j_call: TRBJ1-1; clone_size: -; d_call: -; cdr3_aa: CATRESGSNTEAFF; cdr3_nt: TGTGCCACCAGGGAGAGTGGCAGCAACACTGAAGCTTTCTTT
v_call: TRBV27; j_call: TRBJ1-5; clone_size: few; d_call: -; cdr3_aa: CASSLSPGSDSNQPQHF; cdr3_nt: TGTGCCAGCAGTTTATCGCCGGGCAGCGATAGCAATCAGCCCCAGCATTTT
v_call: TRBV24-1; j_call: TRBJ2-3; clone_size: -; d_call: -; cdr3_aa: CATNGRGSTDTQYF; cdr3_nt: TGTGCCACCAATGGCCGGGGTAGCACAGATACGCAGTATTTT
v_call: TRBV6-5; j_call: TRBJ1-2; clone_size: -; d_call: -; cdr3_aa: CASRRDIYGYTF; cdr3_nt: TGTGCCAGCAGGAGGGACATTTATGGCTACACCTTC
v_call: TRBV18; j_call: TRBJ2-7; clone_size: -; d_call: TRBD1; cdr3_aa: CASSPADRGMQYF; cdr3_nt: TGTGCCAGCTCACCAGCGGACAGGGGGATGCAGTACTTC
v_call: TRBV7-9; j_call: TRBJ2-7; clone_size: -; d_call: TRBD1; cdr3_aa: CASSFEQGSSYEQYF; cdr3_nt: TGTGCCAGCAGCTTCGAACAGGGGAGCTCCTACGAGCAGTACTTC